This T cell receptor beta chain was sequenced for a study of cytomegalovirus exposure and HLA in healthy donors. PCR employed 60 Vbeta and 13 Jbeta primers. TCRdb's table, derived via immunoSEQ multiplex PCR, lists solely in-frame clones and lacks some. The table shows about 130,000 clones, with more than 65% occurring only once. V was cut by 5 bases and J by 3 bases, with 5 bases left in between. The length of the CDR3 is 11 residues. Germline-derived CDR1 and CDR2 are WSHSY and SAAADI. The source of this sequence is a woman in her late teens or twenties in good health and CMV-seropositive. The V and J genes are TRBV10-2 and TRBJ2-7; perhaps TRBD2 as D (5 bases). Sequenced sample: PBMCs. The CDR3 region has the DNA TGCGCCAGCAGTACTAGCTACGAGCAGTACTTC. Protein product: CASSTSYEQYF.